This T cell receptor beta chain emerged from a study of blood T cell repertoires in COVID-19. Background on the study: Researchers got acute and convalescent COVID-19 samples from the United States, Italy and Spain.

The CDR3 covers 14 residues. V lost 4 bases and J 7 bases, leaving 16 bases between the germline ends. Per the germline V gene, CDR1 is MNHEY and CDR2 is SMNVEV (reference sequence). As processed by the authors: From reference gene primer amplification, estimates of nucleated cell counts were derived. Repertoires were generated with immunoSEQ multiplex PCR, while TCRdb's copy carries only in-frame clones and drops some. V and J calls and clone size are as listed in that table; D and trimming were resolved from the DNA. Found here are about 310,000 clones, roughly 89% of them singletons; the top ten hold under 1.1%. Enrolled during active infection, Seattle patients were then followed longitudinally.

This TCR derives from a woman aged 40 to 55 with COVID-19, enrolled during active disease. The sequenced material came from peripheral blood. The chain is built from TRBV27 and TRBJ1-2, with no clear D. The CDR3 region has the DNA TGTGCCAGCAGTTCCCCGGACTGGGGTGGTGGCTACACCTTC. Its translation is CASSSPDWGGGYTF.